A single sample gave rise to the 11 T cell receptor beta chains below, sequenced in a study of early T cells in non-severe SARS-CoV-2 infection. TCRdb reprocessed the 5' RACE reads via MiXCR and lists one record per CDR3 protein. The sample holds more than 70,000 distinct CDR3 sequences, roughly 13% seen once. Sequenced material: whole blood. The receptors shown here come from an adult who was a healthcare worker with PCR-confirmed SARS-CoV-2 infection or an uninfected control (not recorded which).

In this sample, this clonotype turned up a few times. The rearrangement uses TRBV5-1 and TRBJ1-2; 7 positions agree with TRBD1. After removal of 0 bases from V and 6 bases from J, the junction contained 2 bases not matched to a gene. The germline gives CDR1 SGHRS, CDR2 YFSETQ. This CDR3 has 13 residues. CDR3 region: CASSLDRGDGYTF. In DNA form, the CDR3 reads TGCGCCAGCAGCTTGGACAGGGGTGATGGCTACACCTTC.

This clonotype was recorded many times. The chain links TRBV4-3 to TRBJ2-3, with D perhaps matching TRBD1 or TRBD2 (5 bases each). With 0 bases removed from V and 5 bases from J, the gap between germline ends came to 15 bases. The CDR3 covers 16 residues. Germline-derived CDR1 and CDR2 are LGHNA and YSLEER. The CDR3 DNA is TGCGCCAGCAGCCAAGATCTCGGCAGGGAGATAGATACGCAGTATTTT. It translates to CASSQDLGREIDTQYF.

This clonotype was picked up many times. V is TRBV7-6 and J is TRBJ2-1; no reliable D call. CDR1 is SGHVS, CDR2 FNYEAQ, per germline. The CDR3 is 16 amino acids. V lost 6 bases and J lost 4, with 19 bases in between. In nucleotides, the CDR3 is TGTGCCAGCAGTCCTACACCCTTGAGCCTATACAATGAGCAGTTCTTC. Amino acid sequence: CASSPTPLSLYNEQFF.

This clonotype has ten or more counts. This chain uses TRBV11-2 with TRBJ1-1, with D perhaps TRBD1 (5 bases). CDR1 is SGHAT and CDR2 is FQNNGV in the germline V gene. Trimming cost V 4 bases and J 1 base, with 10 bases left between them. The CDR3 extends over 14 amino acids. The CDR3: CASSSQGRNTEAFF. DNA of the CDR3: TGTGCCAGCAGCTCCCAGGGTAGGAACACTGAAGCTTTCTTT. Full variable domain (remainder filled in from reference TRBV11-2 and TRBJ1-1): EAGVAQSPRYKIIEKRQSVAFWCNPISGHATLYWYQQILGQGPKLLIQFQNNGVVDDSQLPKDRFSAERLKGVDSTLKIQPAKLEDSAVYLCASSSQGRNTEAFFGQGTRLTVV.

V usage is TRBV7-6 and J usage is TRBJ2-2; D unclear. Germline V lookup: CDR1 SGHVS, CDR2 FNYEAQ. The CDR3 runs to 13 residues. The ends were cut back, 5 bases at V and 7 bases at J, with 11 bases in the middle. The CDR3 here is CASSPTRIGELFF. The CDR3 bases are TGTGCCAGCAGCCCCACAAGGATCGGGGAGCTGTTTTTT.

The chain recombines TRBV12-5 with TRBJ2-5; D is ambiguous. Trimming removed 6 bases at V and 3 bases at J, with 5 bases between. There are 11 residues in the CDR3. Germline lookup yields CDR1 LGHNT and CDR2 FRNRAP. The CDR3 sequence: CASGIEETQYF. The CDR3 DNA reads TGTGCTAGTGGAATCGAAGAGACCCAGTACTTC. The variable domain in full, completed from reference TRBV12-5 and TRBJ2-5, reads DARVTQTPRHKVTEMGQEVTMRCQPILGHNTVFWYRQTMMQGLELLAYFRNRAPLDDSGMPKDRFSAEMPDATLATLKIQPSEPRDSAVYFCASGIEETQYFGPGTRLLVL.

This clonotype was seen only a few times. The junction and the germline gene differ at one end; a read error may be behind it. This chain connects TRBV18 to TRBJ2-3; the D is unclear. CDR1 is KGHSH and CDR2 is LQKENI in the germline V gene. The CDR3 loop spans 10 amino acids. The CDR3 coding sequence is TGTGCCAGCTCACCATCTAGGGCGGCCTTT. Amino acid sequence: CASSPSRAAF. Looking up the rest from reference TRBV18 and TRBJ2-3 gives the full variable domain: NAGVMQNPRHLVRRRGQEARLRCSPMKGHSHVYWYRQLPEEGLKFMVYLQKENIIDESGMPKERFSAEFPKEGPSILRIQQVVRGDSAAYFCASSPSRAAFGPGTRLTVL.

This clonotype came up many times. The rearrangement uses TRBV7-2 and TRBJ2-1; the D gene is possibly TRBD1 (8 bases). This CDR3 is 17 amino acids long. Trimming pared 5 bases from V and 5 bases from J, leaving 22 bases between. Germline CDR1 is SGHTA and CDR2 is FQGNSA. The CDR3, as DNA: TGTGCCAGCAGCCGCACAGGGGGAGGGACCGGGGACAATGAGCAGTTCTTC. Translating it yields CASSRTGGGTGDNEQFF. Full variable domain (rest looked up from reference TRBV7-2 and TRBJ2-1): GAGVSQSPSNKVTEKGKDVELRCDPISGHTALYWYRQSLGQGLEFLIYFQGNSAPDKSGLPSDRFSAERTGGSVSTLTIQRTQQEDSAVYLCASSRTGGGTGDNEQFFGPGTRLTVL.

This clonotype was counted a few times. This chain connects TRBV12-3 or TRBV12-4 to TRBJ1-1, with D hard to call. Trimming shortened V by 1 base and J by 7 bases, and 13 bases separated the two germline ends. There are 14 residues in the CDR3. This CDR3 is CASSLDPPSYEAFF. The CDR3 nucleotides are TGTGCCAGCAGTTTAGACCCCCCCTCCTATGAAGCTTTCTTT.

In this sample, this clonotype turned up a few times. The rearrangement joins TRBV28 to TRBJ2-3; 8 bases fit TRBD1. This CDR3 spans 17 amino acids. V shed 1 base, J shed 2 bases, and the junction held 8 bases outside the gene matches. The germline CDR1 and CDR2 sequences are MDHEN and SYDVKM. CDR3 residues: CASSLSPGQGPTDTQYF. In DNA, the CDR3 is TGTGCCAGCAGTTTATCGCCCGGACAGGGACCCACAGATACGCAGTATTTT.

This clonotype was counted many times. The chain combines TRBV6-1 with TRBJ2-5, with TRBD1 matching over 8 bases. CDR1 is MNHNS, CDR2 SASEGT, per germline. The J segment lost 4 bases and the V segment lost 6 bases, leaving 13 bases of the junction unmatched. CDR3 size: 16 residues. CDR3 DNA sequence: TGTGCCAGCAGAATCCTTGCCGGGACAGGTCCAGAGACCCAGTACTTC. This sequence encodes CASRILAGTGPETQYF.